This TCR beta chain came from a study of cytomegalovirus exposure and HLA in healthy donors. Study background: The study placed 80% to 85% of its approximately 400 genotyped donors in the Caucasian-associated ancestry cluster.

Primers: 60 Vbeta forward and 13 Jbeta reverse. The method was immunoSEQ multiplex PCR; TCRdb's version includes in-frame clones alone and lacks a portion of them. The data contain roughly 120,000 clones, 8% to 9.5% of them seen just once; the ten biggest clones take up 4.5% to 6%. V was cut by 4 bases and J by 1 base, with 12 bases left in between. The germline V gene has CDR1 MNHEY and CDR2 SMNVEV (reference sequence). The CDR3 totals 15 residues. Study-wide results and caveats: Later examination showed HLA-associated TCR beta chains had greater clonal expansion than equally common others. Indistinguishable V segments, including TRBV6-2 and TRBV6-3, were excluded.

As for this clone: Its target is unknown.

The chain combines TRBV27 with TRBJ2-3, with D possibly being TRBD1 (6 bases). The sample consisted of PBMCs. This TCR was sampled from a man between 35 and 55 years old in good health and CMV-seronegative. The CDR3 loop reads CASSYLGAGTDTQYF. CDR3 sequence (DNA): TGTGCCAGCAGTTACCTGGGGGCTGGCACAGATACGCAGTATTTT.